The rows below give T cell receptor beta chains drawn from one sample of a study of blood T cells in healthy people across ages. TCRdb re-called the 5' RACE reads through MiXCR, storing one row per CDR3 protein. In the table there are some 1.4 million distinct CDR3 sequences, around 42% of which are singletons. The sequenced material came from blood. The source is a woman aged 18-35 years in good health. The CDR3 runs from the conserved cysteine through the conserved F or W.

v_gene,CDR3aa
TRBV7-8,CASSYLRDIWNEQYF
TRBV2,CASSDLIGLGHNEQFF
TRBV4-2,CASSQDSTEQPQHF
TRBV2,CASNEPGRANEKLFF
TRBV6-6,CASILNVGAHGYTF
TRBV6-5,CASKTGQAFYGYTF
TRBV15,CATSREWRNTGELFF
TRBV6-1,CASSQGRERYNEQFF
TRBV3-1,CASSRRSEQFF
TRBV6-6,CASRPGLAYNEQYF
TRBV7-2,CASSLDGRGSPYEQYF
TRBV6-5,CASSFLVGLAGVGNEQFF
TRBV6-1,CASSEGRFGFETQYF
TRBV10-3,CATGTSGGNSYEQYF
TRBV20-1,CSGKGGRNTEAFF
TRBV7-7,CASSKPDSQETQYF
TRBV21-1,CASSKDNGWNTEAFF
TRBV20-1,CSALRRGGNQPQHF
TRBV7-3,CASSLYGLTLNNEQYF
TRBV7-2,CASSSRPGEVAVKLFF
TRBV12-3/TRBV12-4,CASSPPQGPLHF
TRBV10-3,CAISDEAYSYEQYF
TRBV27,CASSLSWLAELADTQYF
TRBV27,CASSANTGYEQYF
TRBV5-1,CASSLGSGDSTDTQYF
TRBV3-1,CASSPQATREQYF
TRBV3-1,CASSQVTPEQYF
TRBV5-6,CASSDGTDTDTQYF
TRBV7-6,CASHPGVGNEQFF
TRBV3-1,CASSQGTPGFQPQHF
TRBV10-3,CAISESSLLASQPQHF
TRBV11-2,CASSAGTGLSSGANVLTF
TRBV20-1,CSARDDGGHGGELFF
TRBV3-1,CASSHRLAGSRETQYF
TRBV27,CASSATGGRRAFF
TRBV20-1,CSASTSGGGRGIQYF
TRBV2,CASSEALSGPGLNSPLHF
TRBV5-1,CASSRQAGGIYEQYF
TRBV6-2/TRBV6-3,CASSPSFAGSGETQYF
TRBV11-1,CASSLGQGRPKDEQYF